Detailed here is one TCR beta chain. The source of the sample is a study of blood T cell repertoires in COVID-19. Background on the study: Donors in the United States, Italy and Spain gave samples during acute or convalescent COVID-19. PBMCs, B-cell-depleted T cells, or T cells provided the cDNA or gDNA that made up the material.

TCRdb's table, derived via immunoSEQ multiplex PCR, lists solely in-frame clones and lacks some. The profile shows 250,000 to 300,000 clones, roughly 79% of them singletons. Sequencing used peripheral blood. The receptor's source is a woman aged 55-69 years with active or convalescent COVID-19.

Here the CDR3 reads CATSRDPQGRQPQHF. The CDR3 region has the DNA TGTGCCACCAGCAGAGATCCCCAGGGGAGACAGCCCCAGCATTTT. The chain is built from TRBV15 and TRBJ1-5; D perhaps matches TRBD1 (6 bases). The V end was cut by 0 bases, the J end by 7 bases, with 13 bases between. CDR1 is LNHNV, CDR2 YYDKDF, per germline (reference sequence). The CDR3 runs to 15 residues. Filled out from reference TRBV15 and TRBJ1-5, the complete variable domain reads DAMVIQNPRYQVTQFGKPVTLSCSQTLNHNVMYWYQQKSSQAPKLLFHYYDKDFNNEADTPDNFQSRRPNTSFCFLDIRSPGLGDTAMYLCATSRDPQGRQPQHFGDGTRLSIL.